Each of the 9 T cell receptor beta chains below was sequenced from the same sample in a study of post-analysis software for immune sequencing data. Study-level points and caveats: TRBV5-6, TRBV5-1 and TRBV20-1 belonged to a set of roughly 5 TRBV segments that were more frequent in patients than controls.

These receptors lack a known antigen. Unique molecular identifiers were carried by the TCR beta cDNA libraries. TCRdb re-derived calls from the PCR reads in MiXCR, one entry per CDR3 protein. The table lists over 700,000 distinct CDR3 sequences, approximately 30% of them singletons. Sequencing was carried out using blood. Receptors were obtained from a girl between 10 and 17 years old with multiple sclerosis.

The gene calls are TRBV20-1 and TRBJ1-3; TRBD1 aligns across 7 bases. The CDR3 runs 14 residues. Germline lookup yields CDR1 DFQATT and CDR2 SNEGSKA (reference sequence). V was pared by 3 bases and J by 5 bases, with 7 bases of the junction left unmatched. The CDR3 DNA reads as TGCAGTGCTAGGCCGGGACAGCAAAGAAACACCATATATTTT. Translating gives CSARPGQQRNTIYF.

This clonotype was found many times. This rearrangement joins TRBV27 to TRBJ2-7; maybe TRBD2 (6 bases). CDR3 length: 12 residues. Germline CDR1 reads MNHEY; CDR2 reads SMNVEV (reference sequence). V shed 8 bases and J shed 5 bases, with 13 bases lying between them. The DNA of the CDR3 is TGTGCCAGCGCCCCCGCGGGGAACGAGCAGTACTTC. It specifies CASAPAGNEQYF.

This clonotype was observed a handful of times. CDR3: CASSPPSGYYDEQFF. CDR3 sequence (DNA): TGTGCCAGCAGCCCGCCTAGCGGGTACTATGATGAGCAGTTCTTC. The J gene is TRBJ2-1, the V gene TRBV7-8; TRBD2 aligns across 8 bases. V trimming: 5 bases; J trimming: 8 bases; junction bases outside the gene matches: 11. Germline V lookup: CDR1 SGHVS, CDR2 FQNEAQ. The CDR3 runs to 15 residues.

The chain is built from TRBV20-1 and TRBJ2-7; possible D gene TRBD2, 6 bases. Germline V lookup: CDR1 DFQATT, CDR2 SNEGSKA (reference sequence). V lost 5 bases, J lost 3 bases, and 14 bases lay in between. The CDR3 runs 13 residues. The CDR3 region has the DNA TGCAGTGCTCGGCTTTTGACTAGCTACGAGCAGTACTTC. As protein: CSARLLTSYEQYF.

This clonotype has more than one count but fewer than ten. CDR3 residues: CASSFSISGSPAADTQYF. In DNA, the CDR3 is TGTGCCAGCAGCTTTTCAATTAGCGGGAGTCCCGCGGCAGATACGCAGTATTTT. The chain couples TRBV7-2 to TRBJ2-3, with TRBD2 matching 9 bases. From germline, CDR1 is SGHTA and CDR2 FQGNSA. Losses at the gene ends were 3 bases for V and 4 bases for J; bases not matched to a gene: 14. The length of the CDR3 is 18 residues.

This clonotype was seen once. It may be a read error: a sequence one base away is much more abundant. The chain carries TRBV12-3 or TRBV12-4 and TRBJ2-3, with D possibly TRBD2 on 5 matching bases. Trimming took off 4 bases at V and 4 bases at J, with 12 bases between the two ends. The CDR3 runs 14 residues. The CDR3 DNA follows: TGTGCCAGCAGTTGCCTAGCCGGCGCAGATACGCAGTATTTT. Amino acids: CASSCLAGADTQYF.

Only a few counts were recorded for this clonotype. The chain combines TRBV6-5 with TRBJ2-1; D not certain. Germline V lookup: CDR1 MNHEY, CDR2 SVGAGI. The CDR3 sequence is 12 residues long. V was cut by 2 bases and J by 9 bases, with 8 bases left in between. DNA of the CDR3: TGTGCCAGCAGTTACGGCCTTGGTGAGCAGTTCTTC. Its translation: CASSYGLGEQFF.

V and J are TRBV3-1 and TRBJ1-1; 9 bases are a match to TRBD1. From germline, CDR1 is LGHDT and CDR2 YNNKEL (reference sequence). V was clipped by 4 bases and J by 10 bases; unmatched bases: 13. The CDR3 has 15 residues. The CDR3 is CASSRTRDREGGAFF. The CDR3 nucleotides read TGTGCCAGCAGCCGAACCCGGGACAGGGAAGGGGGAGCTTTCTTT.

This clonotype was found many times. The CDR3 DNA reads TGTGCCAGCAGCTCCCTAGCCAAAAACATTCAGTACTTC. This sequence encodes CASSSLAKNIQYF. This chain connects TRBV27 to TRBJ2-4; D gene uncertain. The CDR3 runs to 13 residues. The germline gives CDR1 MNHEY, CDR2 SMNVEV (reference sequence). V was clipped by 6 bases and J by 0 bases, with 6 bases between them.